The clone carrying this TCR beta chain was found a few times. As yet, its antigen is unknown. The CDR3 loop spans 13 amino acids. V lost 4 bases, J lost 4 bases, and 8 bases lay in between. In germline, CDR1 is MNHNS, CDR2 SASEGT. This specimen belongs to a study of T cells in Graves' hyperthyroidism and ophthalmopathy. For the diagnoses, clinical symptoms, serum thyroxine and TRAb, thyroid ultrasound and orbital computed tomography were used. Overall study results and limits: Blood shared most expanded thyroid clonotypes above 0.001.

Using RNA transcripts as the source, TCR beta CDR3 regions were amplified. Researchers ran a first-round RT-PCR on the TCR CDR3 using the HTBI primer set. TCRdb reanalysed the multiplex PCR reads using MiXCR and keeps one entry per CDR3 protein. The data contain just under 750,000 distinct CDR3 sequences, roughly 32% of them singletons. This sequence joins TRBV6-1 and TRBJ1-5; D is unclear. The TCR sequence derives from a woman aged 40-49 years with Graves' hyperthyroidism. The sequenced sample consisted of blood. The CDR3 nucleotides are TGTGCCAGCAGTGGGTGGCGGAATCAGCCCCAGCATTTT. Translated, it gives CASSGWRNQPQHF.